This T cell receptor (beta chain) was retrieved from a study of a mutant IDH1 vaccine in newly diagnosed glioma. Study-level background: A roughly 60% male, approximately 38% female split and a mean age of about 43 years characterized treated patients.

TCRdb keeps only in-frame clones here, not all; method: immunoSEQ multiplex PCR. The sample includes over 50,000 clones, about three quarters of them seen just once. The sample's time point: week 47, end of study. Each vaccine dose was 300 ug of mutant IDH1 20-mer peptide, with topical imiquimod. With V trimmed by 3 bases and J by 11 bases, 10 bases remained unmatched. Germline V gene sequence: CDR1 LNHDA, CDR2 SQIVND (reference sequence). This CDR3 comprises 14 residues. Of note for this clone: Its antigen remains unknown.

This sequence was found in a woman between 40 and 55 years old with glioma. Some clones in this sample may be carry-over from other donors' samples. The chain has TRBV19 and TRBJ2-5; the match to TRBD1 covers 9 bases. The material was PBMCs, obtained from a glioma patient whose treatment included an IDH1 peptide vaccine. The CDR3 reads CASSIGTGSRKQYF. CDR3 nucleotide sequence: TGTGCCAGTAGTATCGGGACAGGGTCAAGGAAGCAGTACTTC. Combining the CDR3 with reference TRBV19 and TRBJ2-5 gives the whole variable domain DGGITQSPKYLFRKEGQNVTLSCEQNLNHDAMYWYRQDPGQGLRLIYYSQIVNDFQKGDIAEGYSVSREKKESFPLTVTSAQKNPTAFYLCASSIGTGSRKQYFGPGTRLLVL.